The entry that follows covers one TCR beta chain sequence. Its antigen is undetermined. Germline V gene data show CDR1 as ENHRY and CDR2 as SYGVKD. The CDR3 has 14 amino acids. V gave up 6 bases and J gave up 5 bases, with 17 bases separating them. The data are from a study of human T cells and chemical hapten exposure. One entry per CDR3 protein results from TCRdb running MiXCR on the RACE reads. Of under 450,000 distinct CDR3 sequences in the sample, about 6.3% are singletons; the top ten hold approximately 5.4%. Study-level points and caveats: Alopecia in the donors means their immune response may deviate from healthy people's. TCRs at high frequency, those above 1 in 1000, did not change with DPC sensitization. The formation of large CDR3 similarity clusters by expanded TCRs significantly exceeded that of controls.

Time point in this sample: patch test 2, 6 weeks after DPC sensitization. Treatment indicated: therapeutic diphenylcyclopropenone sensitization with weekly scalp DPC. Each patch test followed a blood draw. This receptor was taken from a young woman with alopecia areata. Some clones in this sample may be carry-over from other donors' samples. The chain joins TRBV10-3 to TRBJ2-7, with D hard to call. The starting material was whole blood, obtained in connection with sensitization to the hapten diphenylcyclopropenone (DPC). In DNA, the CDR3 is TGTGCCATCAGCGAAGGGCCACTCTGGGACGAGCAGTACTTC. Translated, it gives CAISEGPLWDEQYF.